This record looks at one T cell receptor (beta chain) sequence and its context. The length of the CDR3 is 15 residues. J was trimmed by 4 bases and V by 0 bases; bases with no gene match: 3. Germline V gene sequence: CDR1 SGHRS, CDR2 YFSETQ. Assay used: immunoSEQ multiplex PCR; TCRdb lists only in-frame clones, some missing. This table holds about 55,000 clones, 75% to 90% found once. This record belongs to a study of blood T cell repertoires in COVID-19. Sample: peripheral blood. The rearrangement links TRBV5-1 to TRBJ1-3; 8 nucleotides line up with TRBD1. The clonotype originates from a human donor in a cohort sampled during active COVID-19. In nucleotides, the CDR3 is TGCGCCAGCAGCTTGGGGCAGGGGGCAGGAAACACCATATATTTT. Encoded protein: CASSLGQGAGNTIYF.